This T cell receptor beta chain was captured in a study of cytomegalovirus exposure and HLA in healthy donors. Researchers ran the PCR with 60 Vbeta and 13 Jbeta primers. Some clones are missing from TCRdb's copy, which holds only in-frame ones; the method was immunoSEQ multiplex PCR. The sample contains 150,000 to 200,000 clones, about three quarters of which appear only once. Unrecorded immune exposure was likely among donors, who were nominally healthy when sampled. Turning to this clone: The target antigen is unknown.

Notes on the study in general: Most of the TCR beta V segments (in an earlier analysis) were productive either about 87% or about 30% of the time. CMV serostatus was the sole immune exposure information available. Roughly even sequencing depth across donors was the assumption behind the presence/absence analyses.

The sequence was obtained from a woman in her twenties or thirties in good health and CMV-seropositive. The sequenced sample consisted of PBMCs.

CDR3 region: CAGRRDIYEQYF. DNA for the CDR3: TGTGCCGGCCGCCGGGATATCTACGAGCAGTACTTC. The chain couples TRBV30 to TRBJ2-7; TRBD2 is a possible D gene (5 bases). The CDR3 extends over 12 amino acids. Looked up from germline, CDR1 is GTSNPN and CDR2 is SVGIG (reference sequence). The germline V and J ends were trimmed by 8 bases and 3 bases, with 14 bases remaining between them.